Listed here are 21 T cell receptor beta chains from one sample, sequenced in a study of T cell responses to AZD1222 COVID-19 vaccine. Generated by immunoSEQ multiplex PCR, the TCRdb table keeps only in-frame clones and is missing some. Among under 200,000 clones listed, more than 75% were seen once. The specimen comprised peripheral blood, sampled 28 days after the second AZD1222 dose. These receptors all come from an adult who received the AZD1222 COVID-19 vaccine.

This clone came up once. The chain links TRBV6-4 to TRBJ2-1; 9 bases map to TRBD2. CDR1 is MRHNA, CDR2 SNTAGT, per germline. CDR3 length: 16 amino acids. Trimming cost V 0 bases and J 2 bases; bases outside gene matches: 2. In DNA form, the CDR3 reads TGTGCCAGCAGTGACTCCAAGCGGGGGGCCTACAATGAGCAGTTCTTC. Protein sequence: CASSDSKRGAYNEQFF.

This clone was recorded a few times. The chain employs TRBV5-1 and TRBJ1-6; D uncertain. Germline values: CDR1 SGHRS, CDR2 YFSETQ. The CDR3 runs 13 residues. Trimming pared 5 bases from V and 4 bases from J, leaving 7 bases between. The CDR3 DNA sequence: TGCGCCAGCAGTGACCAGTATAATTCACCCCTCCACTTT. Residues: CASSDQYNSPLHF.

The V call is TRBV4-1, the J call TRBJ1-2; D ambiguous. Deletions cut 1 base from V and 7 bases from J, with 13 bases between. The length of the CDR3 is 14 residues. Germline CDR1 is MGHRA and CDR2 is YSYEKL. Here the CDR3 DNA reads TGCGCCAGCAGCCAAGCTAGTGGCGGAGTTGGCTACACCTTC. Protein sequence: CASSQASGGVGYTF.

This chain joins TRBV9 and TRBJ1-2; 11 bases line up with TRBD1. J lost 3 bases, V lost 4 bases, and 11 bases had no gene match. The CDR3 length is 17 residues. CDR1 and CDR2 from the germline V gene are SGDLS and YYNGEE. CDR3: CASSPRTGGRTDYGYTF. The CDR3 nucleotides read TGTGCCAGCAGCCCAAGGACAGGGGGCAGAACAGACTATGGCTACACCTTC.

V gene TRBV3-1 (or the pseudogene TRBV3-2) combines with J gene TRBJ1-2; D gene unclear. CDR1 is LGHDT and CDR2 is YNNKEL in the germline V gene (reference sequence). The CDR3 is 13 amino acids. The ends were cut back, 0 bases at V and 5 bases at J, with 7 bases in the middle. The CDR3 DNA reads TGTGCCAGCAGCCAAGATGGGGTTTATGGCTACACCTTC. Amino acid sequence: CASSQDGVYGYTF.

The rearrangement uses TRBV10-3 and TRBJ2-1, with 8 bases that match TRBD2. Per the germline V gene, CDR1 is ENHRY and CDR2 is SYGVKD. J was trimmed by 7 bases and V by 2 bases; bases with no gene match: 10. The CDR3 consists of 16 residues. In DNA form, the CDR3 reads TGTGCCATCAGTGAGAGTCTAACGGGGGGGCTGAATGAGCAGTTCTTC. Its translation is CAISESLTGGLNEQFF.

The rearrangement uses TRBV2 and TRBJ2-2; tentatively, D is TRBD2 (6 bases). Germline V gene lookup returns CDR1 SNHLY and CDR2 FYNNEI. Trimming removed 8 bases at V and 1 base at J, with 11 bases between. The CDR3 totals 14 residues. The CDR3 sequence is CASSRDWNTGELFF. In DNA form, the CDR3 reads TGTGCCAGCTCTCGGGACTGGAACACCGGGGAGCTGTTTTTT.

V gene TRBV12-3 or TRBV12-4 combines with J gene TRBJ2-1, with D possibly being TRBD1 (5 bases). Trimming cost V 2 bases and J 8 bases, with 10 bases left between them. CDR3 length: 13 amino acids. CDR3 bases: TGTGCCAGCAGTTTACAGGGTGGGGATGAGCAGTTCTTC. Amino acids: CASSLQGGDEQFF.

The chain joins TRBV19 to TRBJ2-2, with a weak D call TRBD2 (6 bases). This CDR3 spans 14 amino acids. Germline values: CDR1 LNHDA, CDR2 SQIVND (reference sequence). The V end was cut by 5 bases, the J end by 13 bases, with 20 bases between. DNA for the CDR3: TGTGCCAGTAGTTCCCTGACAGTTTCGGAGGGGCTGTTTTTT. Its translation: CASSSLTVSEGLFF.

The chain carries TRBV7-8 and TRBJ2-2, with D possibly being TRBD1 or TRBD2 (5 bases each). The CDR3 length is 16 residues. V was cut by 3 bases and J by 2 bases, with 13 bases left in between. Germline lookup yields CDR1 SGHVS and CDR2 FQNEAQ. The CDR3 loop reads CASSLGTGLNTGELFF. CDR3 sequence (DNA): TGTGCCAGCAGCTTGGGAACAGGACTCAACACCGGGGAGCTGTTTTTT.

This clone was seen once. V is TRBV5-1 and J is TRBJ1-4; 8 bases align to TRBD1. The V segment lost 2 bases and the J segment 5 bases; nucleotides outside the gene matches: 5. CDR1 is SGHRS and CDR2 is YFSETQ in the germline V gene. The CDR3 totals 15 residues. CDR3 protein: CASSFGTGRNEKLFF. The CDR3, as DNA: TGCGCCAGCAGCTTCGGGACAGGTCGGAATGAAAAACTGTTTTTT. The entire variable domain, with the rest obtained from reference TRBV5-1 and TRBJ1-4, is as follows: KAGVTQTPRYLIKTRGQQVTLSCSPISGHRSVSWYQQTPGQGLQFLFEYFSETQRNKGNFPGRFSGRQFSNSRSEMNVSTLELGDSALYLCASSFGTGRNEKLFFGSGTQLSVL.

V usage is TRBV10-3 and J usage is TRBJ1-5; D gene uncertain. Germline CDR1 ENHRY, CDR2 SYGVKD. The CDR3 is 16 amino acids. Trimming left V 0 bases short and J 0 bases short, with 9 bases between. The CDR3 DNA follows: TGTGCCATCAGTGAGTCTTTTTTAAATAGCAATCAGCCCCAGCATTTT. As protein: CAISESFLNSNQPQHF.

This chain uses TRBV6-5 with TRBJ1-5; weak D call: TRBD1 (5 bases). This CDR3 is 15 amino acids long. V lost 5 bases and J lost 2, with 13 bases in between. Germline V CDR1 and CDR2: MNHEY, SVGAGI. The CDR3 sequence is CASSPGTGGNQPQHF. In DNA form, the CDR3 reads TGTGCCAGCAGTCCCGGGACGGGAGGCAATCAGCCCCAGCATTTT.

The rearrangement uses TRBV6-5 and TRBJ2-7; the D call may be TRBD1 or TRBD2 (5 bases each). The CDR3 has 16 amino acids. Looked up from germline, CDR1 is MNHEY and CDR2 is SVGAGI. V lost 2 bases to trimming and J lost 5 bases, with 19 bases between them. Here the CDR3 DNA reads TGTGCCAGCAGTTACGGCCCTTCTGGGGGTCCCAACGAGCAGTACTTC. Protein product: CASSYGPSGGPNEQYF.

The V and J genes are TRBV5-1 and TRBJ2-7, with a possible D match to TRBD1 (5 bases). This CDR3 contains 14 residues. Germline values: CDR1 SGHRS, CDR2 YFSETQ. V dropped 1 base and J dropped 0 bases, with 8 bases sitting between them. The CDR3 region is CASSLTDSSYEQYF. The CDR3, as DNA: TGCGCCAGCAGCTTGACTGACAGCTCCTACGAGCAGTACTTC.

V and J are TRBV6-2 or TRBV6-3 and TRBJ2-7; perhaps TRBD1 as D (6 bases). Germline assignment: CDR1 MNHEY and CDR2 SVGEGT. Trimming removed 5 bases from V and 3 bases from J, with 17 bases in between. The CDR3 covers 15 residues. The CDR3 nucleotides read TGTGCCAGCAGTGACCTACCGGGACATCTCTACGAGCAGTACTTC. Protein: CASSDLPGHLYEQYF.

This chain links TRBV5-1 with TRBJ1-1; D is unclear. CDR1 is SGHRS and CDR2 is YFSETQ in the germline V gene. The CDR3 is 14 residues long. V was trimmed by 1 base and J by 1 base, leaving 8 bases between them. CDR3 sequence: CASSLLRENTEAFF. The CDR3 DNA reads TGCGCCAGCAGCTTGCTAAGGGAGAACACTGAAGCTTTCTTT.

V and J are TRBV27 and TRBJ2-4; 8 bases are a match to TRBD1. The germline V gene encodes CDR1 MNHEY and CDR2 SMNVEV (reference sequence). The CDR3 sequence is 17 residues long. V was pared by 0 bases and J by 1 base, with 5 bases of the junction left unmatched. CDR3 region: CASSLSTGGAAKNIQYF. CDR3 nucleotides: TGTGCCAGCAGTTTATCAACAGGGGGAGCCGCCAAAAACATTCAGTACTTC.

The chain recombines TRBV28 with TRBJ2-5; D may be TRBD1 or TRBD2 (6 bases each). The CDR3 is made up of 14 amino acids. Germline CDR1 and CDR2: MDHEN and SYDVKM. V gave up 5 bases and J gave up 1 base, with 11 bases separating them. The CDR3 loop reads CASSEQGGQETQYF. The DNA for the CDR3 is TGTGCCAGCAGTGAACAGGGAGGCCAAGAGACCCAGTACTTC.

The chain joins TRBV6-2 or TRBV6-3 to TRBJ1-1, with 12 bases lining up with TRBD1. The CDR3 consists of 15 residues. Germline V CDR1 and CDR2: MNHEY, SVGEGT. V lost 4 bases, J lost 5 bases, and 5 bases stayed unmatched. The CDR3 bases are TGTGCCAGCAGTTCCCGGGACAGGGGGCGTACTGAAGCTTTCTTT. Encoded protein: CASSSRDRGRTEAFF.

This clone was recorded only once. The chain joins TRBV7-2 to TRBJ1-4; D is unclear. The CDR3 totals 14 residues. V gave up 5 bases and J gave up 10 bases, with 17 bases separating them. Germline V CDR1 and CDR2: SGHTA, FQGNSA. CDR3 sequence (DNA): TGTGCCAGCAGCATGGGCCTCTGGGTGGGAAAACTGTTTTTT. Translated, it gives CASSMGLWVGKLFF.